What follows are 15 T cell receptor beta chains derived from one specimen sequenced in a study of T cell responses to AZD1222 COVID-19 vaccine. Produced via immunoSEQ multiplex PCR; TCRdb's table is partial and in-frame only. The sample carries just under 55,000 clones, about 89% recorded once. The sequencing used peripheral blood, collected on day 0 of AZD1222 vaccination. Receptors were obtained from an adult in good health.

The V gene is TRBV27, the J gene TRBJ1-2, with TRBD1 as a possible D gene (6 bases). CDR3 length equals 16 residues. CDR1 is MNHEY and CDR2 is SMNVEV in the germline V gene (reference sequence). V gave up 5 bases and J gave up 5 bases, with 21 bases separating them. As DNA, the CDR3 is TGTGCCAGCAGTGACACAGGGTCGCAGAGGGTTTATGGCTACACCTTC. It translates to CASSDTGSQRVYGYTF.

The chain links TRBV7-9 to TRBJ1-3, with 9 bases lining up with TRBD1. Trimming at V came to 5 bases and at J to 4 bases, leaving 9 bases not matched to a gene. The germline V gene has CDR1 SEHNR and CDR2 FQNEAQ (reference sequence). The CDR3 spans 16 residues. The CDR3 DNA follows: TGTGCCAGCAGCCCCTGGGGACAGGGCTCAGGAAACACCATATATTTT. Translation: CASSPWGQGSGNTIYF. Full variable domain (missing parts from reference TRBV7-9 and TRBJ1-3): DTGVSQNPRHKITKRGQNVTFRCDPISEHNRLYWYRQTLGQGPEFLTYFQNEAQLEKSRLLSDRFSAERPKGSFSTLEIQRTEQGDSAMYLCASSPWGQGSGNTIYFGEGSWLTVV.

This chain joins TRBV5-4 and TRBJ1-2; 7 bases align to TRBD1. Germline assignment: CDR1 SGHNT and CDR2 YYREEE (reference sequence). This CDR3 is built from 13 residues. V lost 3 bases, J lost 2 bases, and 1 base stayed unmatched. The CDR3 nucleotides are TGTGCCAGCAGCTCGGGACAGAACTATGGCTACACCTTC. Amino acids: CASSSGQNYGYTF. Full variable domain (rest looked up from reference TRBV5-4 and TRBJ1-2): ETGVTQSPTHLIKTRGQQVTLRCSSQSGHNTVSWYQQALGQGPQFIFQYYREEENGRGNFPPRFSGLQFPNYSSELNVNALELDDSALYLCASSSGQNYGYTFGSGTRLTVV.

This clone was found once. The V gene is TRBV6-5, the J gene TRBJ1-2; D ambiguous. The CDR3 sequence is 13 residues long. Germline V gene data show CDR1 as MNHEY and CDR2 as SVGAGI. Trimming stripped 5 bases from V and 4 bases from J, with 11 bases between. CDR3 in DNA: TGTGCCAGCAGTACGAGGTTATTCTATGGCTACACCTTC. This gives the protein CASSTRLFYGYTF.

The table lists this clone with a count of one. J is TRBJ2-3 and V is TRBV5-1; 10 bases match TRBD2. Germline-derived CDR1 and CDR2 are SGHRS and YFSETQ. With V trimmed by 5 bases and J by 5 bases, 8 bases remained unmatched. The CDR3 spans 15 residues. Written as DNA, the CDR3 is TGCGCCAGCAGAGCCGGGACTAGCGCACGAGATACGCAGTATTTT. Its protein is CASRAGTSARDTQYF.

The chain has TRBV29-1 and TRBJ1-3; D gene unclear. Germline lookup yields CDR1 SQVTM and CDR2 ANQGSEA. V dropped 5 bases and J dropped 4 bases, with 6 bases sitting between them. The CDR3 sequence is 11 residues long. CDR3 bases: TGCAGCGTTTTCGTGGGAAACACCATATATTTT. Residues: CSVFVGNTIYF. The whole variable domain, filled in from reference TRBV29-1 and TRBJ1-3, reads SAVISQKPSRDICQRGTSLTIQCQVDSQVTMMFWYRQQPGQSLTLIATANQGSEATYESGFVIDKFPISRPNLTFSTLTVSNMSPEDSSIYLCSVFVGNTIYFGEGSWLTVV.

The V call is TRBV27, the J call TRBJ1-2; 11 bases are shared with TRBD1. Unmatched junction bases numbered 5, after V lost 3 bases and J lost 8 bases. Germline V gives CDR1 MNHEY, CDR2 SMNVEV (reference sequence). The CDR3 length is 14 residues. CDR3 sequence reads: CASSFFGQGAGYTF. The CDR3 DNA sequence: TGTGCCAGCAGTTTTTTCGGACAGGGGGCCGGCTACACCTTC.

This clone was seen a few times. The chain couples TRBV19 to TRBJ2-5; 8 bases fit TRBD1. CDR1 and CDR2 (germline): LNHDA, SQIVND (reference sequence). The CDR3 sequence is 15 residues long. The ends lost 5 bases at V and 2 bases at J; junction bases unmatched: 7. CDR3 in DNA: TGTGCCAGTAGTCGGGGACAGGACTTACAAGAGACCCAGTACTTC. This codes for CASSRGQDLQETQYF.

The table lists this clone with a count of one. This chain joins TRBV7-9 and TRBJ2-5, with 14 bases aligning to TRBD2. CDR1 is SEHNR, CDR2 FQNEAQ, per germline (reference sequence). CDR3 size: 16 residues. V dropped 5 bases and J dropped 4; count of bases not matched to a gene: 6. The CDR3 reads CASSGRLAGGPETQYF. CDR3 nucleotides: TGTGCCAGCAGCGGGAGACTAGCGGGAGGGCCAGAGACCCAGTACTTC. Variable domain in full (rest from reference TRBV7-9 and TRBJ2-5): DTGVSQNPRHKITKRGQNVTFRCDPISEHNRLYWYRQTLGQGPEFLTYFQNEAQLEKSRLLSDRFSAERPKGSFSTLEIQRTEQGDSAMYLCASSGRLAGGPETQYFGPGTRLLVL.

This clone has a single count. The rearrangement links TRBV18 to TRBJ1-2, with unresolved D. CDR3 size: 14 residues. CDR1 and CDR2 (germline): KGHSH, LQKENI. Trimming cost V 3 bases and J 4 bases, with 12 bases left between them. The CDR3 DNA reads TGTGCCAGCTCACCCAGCCCACCTCTCTATGGCTACACCTTC. Amino acid sequence: CASSPSPPLYGYTF.

This chain connects TRBV6-5 to TRBJ1-4, with TRBD1 matching over 7 bases. Germline V gene data show CDR1 as MNHEY and CDR2 as SVGAGI. The CDR3 extends over 14 amino acids. The V and J ends lost 7 bases and 0 bases, in that order; junction bases with no gene match: 2. CDR3 bases: TGTGCCAGCAAAGGGACAGCAACTAATGAAAAACTGTTTTTT. Translated: CASKGTATNEKLFF.

This clone has a single count. The rearrangement uses TRBV10-1 and TRBJ2-3; D unresolved. Germline assignment: CDR1 WNHNN and CDR2 SYGVQD (reference sequence). CDR3 length: 13 residues. V shed 7 bases and J shed 1 base, with 9 bases lying between them. As DNA, the CDR3 is TGCGCCAGCATGGCAGGAGGCACAGATACGCAGTATTTT. This gives the protein CASMAGGTDTQYF.

The chain has TRBV27 and TRBJ1-1; D uncertain. The V gene's germline CDR1 is MNHEY and CDR2 SMNVEV (reference sequence). This CDR3 is built from 13 residues. V was clipped by 1 base and J by 2 bases, with 5 bases between them. CDR3 loop: CASSLLDNTEAFF. The CDR3 DNA is TGTGCCAGCAGTTTATTGGACAACACTGAAGCTTTCTTT.

The chain has TRBV27 and TRBJ1-4; no clear D gene. Trimming pared 0 bases from V and 0 bases from J, leaving 5 bases between. CDR1 is MNHEY and CDR2 is SMNVEV in the germline V gene (reference sequence). The CDR3 spans 15 residues. The CDR3 is CASSLSMATNEKLFF. In nucleotides, the CDR3 is TGTGCCAGCAGTTTATCCATGGCAACTAATGAAAAACTGTTTTTT.

The chain has TRBV5-1 and TRBJ1-6, with D perhaps TRBD1 (5 bases). This CDR3 comprises 14 residues. CDR1 and CDR2 (germline): SGHRS, YFSETQ. Trimming took off 4 bases at V and 8 bases at J, with 13 bases between the two ends. The CDR3 sequence: CASSREGRDSPLHF. CDR3 coding DNA: TGCGCCAGCAGCAGAGAGGGGAGGGATTCACCCCTCCACTTT.